This is a list of T cell receptor beta chains from one sample in a study of blood T cell repertoires in COVID-19. TCRdb's copy holds only in-frame clones and misses some; the assay was immunoSEQ multiplex PCR. The sample shows 150,000 to 200,000 clones, around 81% of them seen only once. Sequenced input: peripheral blood. These receptors all stem from a woman aged 40 to 50 with COVID-19, enrolled during active disease. CDR3s include the opening cysteine and the closing phenylalanine or tryptophan. A D gene is named only where the DNA matches it firmly. Clone sizes are given selectively: once, few, many, or a class where the clone is expanded.

TRBJ2-6 | TRBV7-6 | once | . | TGTGCCAGCAGCTTAGTACAGCCCTCTGGGGCCAACGTCCTGACTTTC | CASSLVQPSGANVLTF
TRBJ1-5 | TRBV19 | . | . | TGTGCCAGTAGTATACGAACAGGGCAGCCCCAGCATTTT | CASSIRTGQPQHF
TRBJ1-1 | TRBV7-2 | . | . | TGTGCCAGCAGCATCCAGCCCACGGGGACTGAAGCTTTCTTT | CASSIQPTGTEAFF
TRBJ2-1 | TRBV7-8 | . | . | TGTGCCAGCAGCTTGACGGCTGGGAGCAATGAGCAGTTCTTC | CASSLTAGSNEQFF
TRBJ2-5 | TRBV12-3/TRBV12-4 | . | TRBD1 | TGTGCCAGCAGTCCTAAACAGGGGGAGACCCAGTACTTC | CASSPKQGETQYF
TRBJ2-3 | TRBV6-5 | . | . | TGTGCCAGCAGTCCCGCAGATACGCAGTATTTT | CASSPADTQYF
TRBJ1-1 | TRBV6-5 | . | TRBD1 | TGTGCCAGCCGGGACAGGCTTGGCACTGAAGCTTTCTTT | CASRDRLGTEAFF
TRBJ2-7 | TRBV18 | few | . | TGTGCCAGCTCCCTGGGGGCAGGGGACGAGCAGTACTTC | CASSLGAGDEQYF
TRBJ1-5 | TRBV5-5 | . | . | TGTGCCAGCAGCTTGGCCGGGAATAGCAATCAGCCCCAGCATTTT | CASSLAGNSNQPQHF
TRBJ1-1 | TRBV3-1/TRBV3-2 | . | . | TGTGCCAGCAGCCCAGAGGGACACTTGAACACTGAAGCTTTCTTT | CASSPEGHLNTEAFF
TRBJ1-1 | TRBV5-6 | . | . | TGTGCCAGCAGCTACGGGGGCACTGAAGCTTTCTTT | CASSYGGTEAFF
TRBJ2-2 | TRBV19 | few | . | TGTGCCAGTAGTATAGACCCCCGGACAGCTTACACCGGGGAGCTGTTTTTT | CASSIDPRTAYTGELFF
TRBJ2-6 | TRBV5-1 | . | . | TGCGCCAGCAGCTTAAGGGGAAGCTCTGGGGCCAACGTCCTGACTTTC | CASSLRGSSGANVLTF
TRBJ2-3 | TRBV19 | few | TRBD1 | TGTGCCAGTAGCCCAGGGGGTTACACAGATACGCAGTATTTT | CASSPGGYTDTQYF
TRBJ1-1 | TRBV27 | . | . | TGTGCCAGCAGTTTTAGTTCGATGACTGAAGCTTTCTTT | CASSFSSMTEAFF
TRBJ2-3 | TRBV9 | . | TRBD2 | TGTGCCAGCAGCGTCCACCAAGATACTAGCGGGATCACAGATACGCAGTATTTT | CASSVHQDTSGITDTQYF